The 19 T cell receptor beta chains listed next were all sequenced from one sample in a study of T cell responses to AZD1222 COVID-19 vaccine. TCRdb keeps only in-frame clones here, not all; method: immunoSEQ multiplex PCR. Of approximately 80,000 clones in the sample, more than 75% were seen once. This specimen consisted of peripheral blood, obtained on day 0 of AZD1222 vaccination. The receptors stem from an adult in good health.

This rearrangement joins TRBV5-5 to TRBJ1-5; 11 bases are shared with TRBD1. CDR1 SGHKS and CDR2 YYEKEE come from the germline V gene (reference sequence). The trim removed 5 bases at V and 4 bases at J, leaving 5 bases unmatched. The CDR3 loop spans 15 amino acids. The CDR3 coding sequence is TGTGCCAGCAGTTCCGGGACAGGGGGAAATCAGCCCCAGCATTTT. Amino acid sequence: CASSSGTGGNQPQHF.

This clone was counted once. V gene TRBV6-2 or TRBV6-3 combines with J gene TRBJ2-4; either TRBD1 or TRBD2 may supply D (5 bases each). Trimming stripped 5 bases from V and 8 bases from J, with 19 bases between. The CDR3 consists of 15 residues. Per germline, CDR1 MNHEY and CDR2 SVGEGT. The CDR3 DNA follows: TGTGCCAGCAGTCCGCCGGGGACCGATGGGGACATTCAGTACTTC. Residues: CASSPPGTDGDIQYF.

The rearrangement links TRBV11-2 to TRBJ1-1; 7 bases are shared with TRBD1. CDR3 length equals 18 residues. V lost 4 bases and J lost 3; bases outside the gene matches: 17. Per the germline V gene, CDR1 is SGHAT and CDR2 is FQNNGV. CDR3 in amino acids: CASSSIMGLGRGDTEAFF. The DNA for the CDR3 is TGTGCCAGCAGCTCTATTATGGGACTTGGCAGGGGGGACACTGAAGCTTTCTTT.

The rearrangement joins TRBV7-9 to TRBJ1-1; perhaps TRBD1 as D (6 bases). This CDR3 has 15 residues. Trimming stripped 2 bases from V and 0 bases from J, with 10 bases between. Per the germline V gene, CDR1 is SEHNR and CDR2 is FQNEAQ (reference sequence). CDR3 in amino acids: CASSLFGQMNTEAFF. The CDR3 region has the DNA TGTGCCAGCAGCTTATTCGGACAGATGAACACTGAAGCTTTCTTT.

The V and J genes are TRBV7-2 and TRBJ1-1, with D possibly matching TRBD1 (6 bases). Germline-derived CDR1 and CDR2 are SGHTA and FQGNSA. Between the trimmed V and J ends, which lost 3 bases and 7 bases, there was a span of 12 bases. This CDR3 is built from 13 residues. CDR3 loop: CASSFYREGEAFF. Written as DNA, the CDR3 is TGTGCCAGCAGCTTCTACAGGGAGGGTGAAGCTTTCTTT.

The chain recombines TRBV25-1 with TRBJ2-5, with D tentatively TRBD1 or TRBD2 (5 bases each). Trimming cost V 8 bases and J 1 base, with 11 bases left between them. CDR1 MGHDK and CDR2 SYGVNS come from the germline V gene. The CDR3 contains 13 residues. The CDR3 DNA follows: TGTGCCAGCGGGACGGGGCGCCAAGAGACCCAGTACTTC. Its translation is CASGTGRQETQYF.

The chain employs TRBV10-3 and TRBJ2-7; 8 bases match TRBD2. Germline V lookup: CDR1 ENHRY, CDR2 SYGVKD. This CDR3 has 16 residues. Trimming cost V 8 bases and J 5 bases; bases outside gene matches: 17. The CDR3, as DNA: TGTGCCATCTCCGGGCCGGTAGCGGGGAGTTCAGACGAGCAGTACTTC. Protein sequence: CAISGPVAGSSDEQYF.

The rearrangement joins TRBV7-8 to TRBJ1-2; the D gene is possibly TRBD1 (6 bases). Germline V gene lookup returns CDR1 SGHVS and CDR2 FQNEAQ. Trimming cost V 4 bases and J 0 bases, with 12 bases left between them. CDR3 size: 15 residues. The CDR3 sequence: CASSSRTVANYGYTF. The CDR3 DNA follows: TGTGCCAGCAGCTCCCGGACAGTCGCTAACTATGGCTACACCTTC.

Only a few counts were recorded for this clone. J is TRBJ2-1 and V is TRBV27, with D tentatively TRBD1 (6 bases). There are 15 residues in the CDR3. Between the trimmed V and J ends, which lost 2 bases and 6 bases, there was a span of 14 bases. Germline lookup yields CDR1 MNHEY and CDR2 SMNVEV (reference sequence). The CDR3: CASSLTSRGRNEQFF. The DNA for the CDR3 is TGTGCCAGCAGTTTAACTTCCAGGGGTCGCAATGAGCAGTTCTTC.

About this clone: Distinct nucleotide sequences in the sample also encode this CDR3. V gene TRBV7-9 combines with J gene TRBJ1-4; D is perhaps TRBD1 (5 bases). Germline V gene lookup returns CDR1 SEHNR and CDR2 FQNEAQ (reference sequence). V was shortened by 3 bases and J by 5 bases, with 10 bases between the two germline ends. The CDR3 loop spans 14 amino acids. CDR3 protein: CASSLGVGNEKLFF. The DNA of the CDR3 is TGTGCCAGCAGCTTGGGGGTGGGGAATGAAAAACTGTTTTTT.

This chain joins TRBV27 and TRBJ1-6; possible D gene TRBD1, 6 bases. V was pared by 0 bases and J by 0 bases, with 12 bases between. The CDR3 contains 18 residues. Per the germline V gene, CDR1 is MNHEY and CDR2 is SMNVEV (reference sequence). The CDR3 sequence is CASSLSPQGGSYNSPLHF. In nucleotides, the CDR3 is TGTGCCAGCAGTTTATCTCCACAGGGTGGCTCCTATAATTCACCCCTCCACTTT.

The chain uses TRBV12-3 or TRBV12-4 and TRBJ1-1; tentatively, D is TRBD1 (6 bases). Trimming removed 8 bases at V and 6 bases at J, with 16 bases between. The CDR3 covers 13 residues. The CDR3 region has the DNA TGTGCCAGCGTCTTGGGGGGGGCGCCTGAAGCTTTCTTT. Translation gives CASVLGGAPEAFF.

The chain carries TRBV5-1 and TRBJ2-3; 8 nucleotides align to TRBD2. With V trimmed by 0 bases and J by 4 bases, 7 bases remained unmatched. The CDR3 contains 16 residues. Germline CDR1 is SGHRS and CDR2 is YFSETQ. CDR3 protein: CASSLDAGGMADTQYF. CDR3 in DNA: TGCGCCAGCAGCTTGGATGCGGGGGGTATGGCAGATACGCAGTATTTT.

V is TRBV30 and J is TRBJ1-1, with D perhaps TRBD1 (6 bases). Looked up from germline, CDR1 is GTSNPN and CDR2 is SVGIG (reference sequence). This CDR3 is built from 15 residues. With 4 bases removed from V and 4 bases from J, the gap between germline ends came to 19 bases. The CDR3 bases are TGTGCCTGGACCACTCCCAGGGGTAGGAGCACTGAAGCTTTCTTT. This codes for CAWTTPRGRSTEAFF.

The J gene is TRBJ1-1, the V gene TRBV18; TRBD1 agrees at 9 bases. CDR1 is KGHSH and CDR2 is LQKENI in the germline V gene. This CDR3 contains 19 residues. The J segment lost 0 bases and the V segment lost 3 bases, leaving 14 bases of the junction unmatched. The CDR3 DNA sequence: TGTGCCAGCTCACCCCAGCCACTCGGACAGGGGAGGATGAACACTGAAGCTTTCTTT. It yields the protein CASSPQPLGQGRMNTEAFF.

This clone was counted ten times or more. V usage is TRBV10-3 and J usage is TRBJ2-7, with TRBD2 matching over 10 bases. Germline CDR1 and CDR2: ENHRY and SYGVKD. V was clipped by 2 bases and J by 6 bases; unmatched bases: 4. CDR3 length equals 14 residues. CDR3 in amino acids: CAISERGLAIEQYF. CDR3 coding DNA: TGTGCCATCAGTGAGAGGGGACTAGCGATCGAGCAGTACTTC.

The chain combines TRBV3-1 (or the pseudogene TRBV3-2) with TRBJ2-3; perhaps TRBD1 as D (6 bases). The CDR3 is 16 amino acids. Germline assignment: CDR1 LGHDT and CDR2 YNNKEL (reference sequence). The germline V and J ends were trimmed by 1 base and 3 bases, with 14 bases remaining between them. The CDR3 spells CASSQGVRGRTDTQYF. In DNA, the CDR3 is TGTGCCAGCAGCCAAGGTGTCAGGGGCAGGACAGATACGCAGTATTTT.

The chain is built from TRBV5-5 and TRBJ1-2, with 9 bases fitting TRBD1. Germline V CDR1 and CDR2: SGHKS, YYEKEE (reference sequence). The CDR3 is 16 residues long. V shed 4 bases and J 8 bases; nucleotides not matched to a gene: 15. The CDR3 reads CASSPRSLGQGKGYTF. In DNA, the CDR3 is TGTGCCAGCAGCCCTAGAAGCTTGGGACAGGGAAAAGGCTACACCTTC.

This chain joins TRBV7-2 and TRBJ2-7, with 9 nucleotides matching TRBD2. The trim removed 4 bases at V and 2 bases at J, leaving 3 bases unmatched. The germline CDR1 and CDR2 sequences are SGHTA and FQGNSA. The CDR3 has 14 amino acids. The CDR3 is CASSSASGTYEQYF. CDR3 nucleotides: TGTGCCAGCAGCTCCGCTAGCGGGACCTACGAGCAGTACTTC.